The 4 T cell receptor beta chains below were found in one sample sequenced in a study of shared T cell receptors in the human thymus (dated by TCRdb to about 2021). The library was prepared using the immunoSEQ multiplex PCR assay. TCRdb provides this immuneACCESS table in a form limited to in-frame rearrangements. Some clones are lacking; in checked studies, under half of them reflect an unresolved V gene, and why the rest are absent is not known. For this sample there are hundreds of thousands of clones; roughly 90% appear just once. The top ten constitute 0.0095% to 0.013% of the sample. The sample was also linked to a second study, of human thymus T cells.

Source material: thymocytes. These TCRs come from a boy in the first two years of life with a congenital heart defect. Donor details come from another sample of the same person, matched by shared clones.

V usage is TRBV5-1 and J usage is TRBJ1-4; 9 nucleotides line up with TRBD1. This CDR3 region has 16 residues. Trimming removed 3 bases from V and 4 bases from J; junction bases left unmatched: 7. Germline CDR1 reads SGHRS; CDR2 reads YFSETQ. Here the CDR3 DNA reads TGCGCCAGCAGCTGGGCGGACAGGGGCCGTAATGAAAAACTGTTTTTT. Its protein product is CASSWADRGRNEKLFF.

This chain's CDR3 is CASSQDPAYSGTQYF. In DNA, the CDR3 is TGTGCCAGCAGCCAAGATCCGGCCTACTCAGGGACCCAGTACTTC. The J gene is TRBJ2-5, the V gene TRBV14; no reliable D call. Germline CDR1 and CDR2: SGHDN and FVKESK. The CDR3 totals 15 residues. Trimming pared 0 bases from V and 7 bases from J, leaving 15 bases between.

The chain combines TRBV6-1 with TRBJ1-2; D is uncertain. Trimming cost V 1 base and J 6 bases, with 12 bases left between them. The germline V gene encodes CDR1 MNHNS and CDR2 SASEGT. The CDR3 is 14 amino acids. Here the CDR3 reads CASSEGGLFDGYTF. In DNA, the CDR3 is TGTGCCAGCAGTGAAGGTGGACTTTTTGATGGCTACACCTTC.

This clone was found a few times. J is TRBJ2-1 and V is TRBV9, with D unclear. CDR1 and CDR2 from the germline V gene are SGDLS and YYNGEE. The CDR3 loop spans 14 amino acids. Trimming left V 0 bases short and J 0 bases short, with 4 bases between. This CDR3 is CASSVASSYNEQFF. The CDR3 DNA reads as TGTGCCAGCAGCGTAGCGAGCTCCTACAATGAGCAGTTCTTC.